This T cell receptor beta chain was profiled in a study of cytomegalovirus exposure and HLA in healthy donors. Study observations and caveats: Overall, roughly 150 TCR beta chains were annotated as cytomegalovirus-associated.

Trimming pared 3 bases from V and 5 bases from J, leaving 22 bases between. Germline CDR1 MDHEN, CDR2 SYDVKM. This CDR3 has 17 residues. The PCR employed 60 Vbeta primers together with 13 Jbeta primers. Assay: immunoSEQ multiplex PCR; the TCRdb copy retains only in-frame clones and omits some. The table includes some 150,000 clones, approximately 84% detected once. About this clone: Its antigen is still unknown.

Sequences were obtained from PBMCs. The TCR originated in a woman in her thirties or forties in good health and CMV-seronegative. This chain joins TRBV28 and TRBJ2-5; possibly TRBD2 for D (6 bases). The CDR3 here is CASSFNVVAVGRETQYF. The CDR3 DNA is TGTGCCAGCAGTTTTAACGTAGTAGCGGTTGGGCGGGAGACCCAGTACTTC.